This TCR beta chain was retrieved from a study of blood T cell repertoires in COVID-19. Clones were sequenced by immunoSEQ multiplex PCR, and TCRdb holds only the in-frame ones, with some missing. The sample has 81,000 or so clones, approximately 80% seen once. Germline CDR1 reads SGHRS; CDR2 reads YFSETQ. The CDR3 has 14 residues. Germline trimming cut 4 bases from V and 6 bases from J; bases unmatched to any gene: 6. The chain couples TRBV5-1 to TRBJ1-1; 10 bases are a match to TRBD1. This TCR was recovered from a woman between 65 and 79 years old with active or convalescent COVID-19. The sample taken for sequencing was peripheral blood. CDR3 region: CASSVGQGIAEAFF. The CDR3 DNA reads TGCGCCAGCAGCGTGGGACAGGGGATCGCTGAAGCTTTCTTT. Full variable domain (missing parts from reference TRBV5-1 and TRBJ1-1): KAGVTQTPRYLIKTRGQQVTLSCSPISGHRSVSWYQQTPGQGLQFLFEYFSETQRNKGNFPGRFSGRQFSNSRSEMNVSTLELGDSALYLCASSVGQGIAEAFFGQGTRLTVV.